This entry concerns a single T cell receptor (beta chain). The record originates from a study of blood T cell repertoires in COVID-19. Study summary: Sample material is recorded as cDNA or gDNA derived from T cells, B-cell-depleted T cells, or PBMCs.

This CDR3 contains 16 residues. CDR1 is MNHEY, CDR2 SVGAGI, per germline. Trimming removed 0 bases from V and 0 bases from J, with 9 bases in between. In the study's own analysis: Reference gene primer amplification yielded estimated nucleated cell counts. Some clones are missing from TCRdb's copy, which holds only in-frame ones; the method was immunoSEQ multiplex PCR. That table is the source of V, J and clone size, and D and trimming were worked out from the DNA. The data contain almost 250,000 clones, approximately 85% of them singletons. The Seattle patients, enrolled during active infection, were followed longitudinally.

This chain connects TRBV6-5 to TRBJ1-3; D unclear. Sequenced material: peripheral blood. The receptor comes from a woman of 80 years or more with COVID-19, enrolled during active disease. This CDR3 is CASSYSRVSSGNTIYF. CDR3 sequence (DNA): TGTGCCAGCAGTTACTCGAGGGTGAGCTCTGGAAACACCATATATTTT.